The TCR beta chain under discussion was sequenced for a study of cytomegalovirus exposure and HLA in healthy donors. The study ran its PCR with 60 Vbeta and 13 Jbeta primers. Repertoires were generated with immunoSEQ multiplex PCR, while TCRdb's copy carries only in-frame clones and drops some. The sample table includes about 99,000 clones. Sample: PBMCs. This receptor was identified in a man aged 35-49 years in good health and CMV-seronegative.

The CDR3 bases are TGTGCCTGGAGAGTGGCTGGCTCTGGAAACACCATATATTTT. This sequence encodes CAWRVAGSGNTIYF. The chain links TRBV30 to TRBJ1-3; D is ambiguous. Germline V gene lookup returns CDR1 GTSNPN and CDR2 SVGIG (reference sequence). Trimming left V 3 bases short and J 0 bases short, with 9 bases between. The CDR3 is made up of 14 amino acids.